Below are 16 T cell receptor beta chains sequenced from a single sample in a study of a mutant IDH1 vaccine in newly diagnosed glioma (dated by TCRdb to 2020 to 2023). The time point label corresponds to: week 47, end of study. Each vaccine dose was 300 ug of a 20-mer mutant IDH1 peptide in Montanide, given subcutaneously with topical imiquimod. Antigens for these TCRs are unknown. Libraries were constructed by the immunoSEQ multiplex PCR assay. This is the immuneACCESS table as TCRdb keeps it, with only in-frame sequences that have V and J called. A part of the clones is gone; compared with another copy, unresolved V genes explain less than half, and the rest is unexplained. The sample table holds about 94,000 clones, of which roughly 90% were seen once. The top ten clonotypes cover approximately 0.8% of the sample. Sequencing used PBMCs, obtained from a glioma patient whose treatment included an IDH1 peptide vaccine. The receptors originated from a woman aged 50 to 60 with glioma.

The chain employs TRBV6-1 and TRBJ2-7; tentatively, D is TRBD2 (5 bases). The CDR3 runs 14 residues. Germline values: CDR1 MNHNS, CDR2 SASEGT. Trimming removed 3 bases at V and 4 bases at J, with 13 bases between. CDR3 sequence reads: CASSDSVLFYEQYF. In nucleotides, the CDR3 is TGTGCCAGCAGTGATAGCGTGCTTTTTTACGAGCAGTACTTC.

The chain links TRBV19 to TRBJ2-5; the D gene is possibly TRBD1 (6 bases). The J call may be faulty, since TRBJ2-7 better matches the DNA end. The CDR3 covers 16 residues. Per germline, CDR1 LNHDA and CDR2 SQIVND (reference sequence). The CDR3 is CASSISGVGSPYEQYF. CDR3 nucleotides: TGTGCCAGTAGTATATCAGGGGTGGGATCACCCTACGAGCAGTACTTC.

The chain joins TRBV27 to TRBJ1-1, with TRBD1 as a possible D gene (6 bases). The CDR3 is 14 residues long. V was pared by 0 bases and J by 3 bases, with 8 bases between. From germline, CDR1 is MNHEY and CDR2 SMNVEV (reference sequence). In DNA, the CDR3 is TGTGCCAGCAGTTTATCGCAGGGGTACACTGAAGCTTTCTTT. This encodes CASSLSQGYTEAFF.

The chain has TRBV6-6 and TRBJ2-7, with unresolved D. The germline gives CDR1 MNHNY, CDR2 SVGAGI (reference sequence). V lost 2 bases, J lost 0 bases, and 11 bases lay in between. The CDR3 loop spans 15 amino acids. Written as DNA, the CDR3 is TGTGCCAGCAGTTACAGGGAAGTTTTCTCCTACGAGCAGTACTTC. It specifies CASSYREVFSYEQYF.

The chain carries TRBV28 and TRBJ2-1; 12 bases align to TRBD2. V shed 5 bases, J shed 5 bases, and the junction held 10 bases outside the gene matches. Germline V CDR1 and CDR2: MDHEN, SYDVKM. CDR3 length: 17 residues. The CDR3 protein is CASSTPTSGSRNNEQFF. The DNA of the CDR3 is TGTGCCAGCAGTACCCCGACTAGCGGGAGTCGGAACAATGAGCAGTTCTTC.

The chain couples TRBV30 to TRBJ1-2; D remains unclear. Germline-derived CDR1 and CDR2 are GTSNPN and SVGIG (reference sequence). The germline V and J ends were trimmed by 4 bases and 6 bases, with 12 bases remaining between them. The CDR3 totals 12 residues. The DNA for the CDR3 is TGTGCCTGGACCCAAAGGGTCCATGGCTACACCTTC. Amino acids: CAWTQRVHGYTF.

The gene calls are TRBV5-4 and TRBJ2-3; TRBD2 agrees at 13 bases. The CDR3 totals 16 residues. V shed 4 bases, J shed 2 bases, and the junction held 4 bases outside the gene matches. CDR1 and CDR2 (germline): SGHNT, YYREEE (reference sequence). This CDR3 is CASSPGTSGNTDTQYF. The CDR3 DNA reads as TGTGCCAGCAGCCCAGGGACTAGCGGGAACACAGATACGCAGTATTTT.

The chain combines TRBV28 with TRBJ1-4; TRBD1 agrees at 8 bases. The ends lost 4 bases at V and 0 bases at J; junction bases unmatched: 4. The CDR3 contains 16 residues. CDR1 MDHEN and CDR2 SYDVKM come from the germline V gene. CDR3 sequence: CASSSGQAATNEKLFF. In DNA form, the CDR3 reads TGTGCCAGCAGTTCGGGACAGGCTGCAACTAATGAAAAACTGTTTTTT.

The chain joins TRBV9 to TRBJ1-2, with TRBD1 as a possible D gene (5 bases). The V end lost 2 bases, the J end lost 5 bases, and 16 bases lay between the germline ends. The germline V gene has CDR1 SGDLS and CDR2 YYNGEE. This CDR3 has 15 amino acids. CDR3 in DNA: TGTGCCAGCAGCGTGGGACCACCAGGGAGGTATGGCTACACCTTC. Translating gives CASSVGPPGRYGYTF.

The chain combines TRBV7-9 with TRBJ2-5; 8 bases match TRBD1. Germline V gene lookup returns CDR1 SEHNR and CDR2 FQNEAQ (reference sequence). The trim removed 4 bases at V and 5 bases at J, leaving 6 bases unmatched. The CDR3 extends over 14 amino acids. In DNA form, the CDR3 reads TGTGCCAGCAGCTCCGGACAGGGCTGGGAGACCCAGTACTTC. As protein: CASSSGQGWETQYF. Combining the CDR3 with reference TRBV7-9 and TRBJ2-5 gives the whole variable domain DTGVSQNPRHKITKRGQNVTFRCDPISEHNRLYWYRQTLGQGPEFLTYFQNEAQLEKSRLLSDRFSAERPKGSFSTLEIQRTEQGDSAMYLCASSSGQGWETQYFGPGTRLLVL.

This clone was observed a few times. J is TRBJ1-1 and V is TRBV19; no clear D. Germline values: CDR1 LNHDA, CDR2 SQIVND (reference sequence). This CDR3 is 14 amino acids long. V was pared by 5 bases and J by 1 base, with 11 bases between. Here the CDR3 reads CASSPSDGNTEAFF. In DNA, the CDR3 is TGTGCCAGTAGTCCGTCGGACGGGAACACTGAAGCTTTCTTT.

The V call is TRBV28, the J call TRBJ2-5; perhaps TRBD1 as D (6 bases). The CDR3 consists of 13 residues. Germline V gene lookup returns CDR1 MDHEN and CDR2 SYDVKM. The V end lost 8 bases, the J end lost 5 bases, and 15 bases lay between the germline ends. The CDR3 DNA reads TGTGCCAGCGGCCGGGACAATGGGGAGACCCAGTACTTC. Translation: CASGRDNGETQYF.

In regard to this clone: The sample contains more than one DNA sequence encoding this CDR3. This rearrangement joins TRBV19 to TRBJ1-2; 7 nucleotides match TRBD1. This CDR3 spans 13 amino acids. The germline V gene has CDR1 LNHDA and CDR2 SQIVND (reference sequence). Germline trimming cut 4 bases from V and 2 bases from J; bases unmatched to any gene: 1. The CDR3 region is CASSRQGNYGYTF. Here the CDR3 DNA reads TGTGCCAGTAGTAGACAGGGCAACTATGGCTACACCTTC.

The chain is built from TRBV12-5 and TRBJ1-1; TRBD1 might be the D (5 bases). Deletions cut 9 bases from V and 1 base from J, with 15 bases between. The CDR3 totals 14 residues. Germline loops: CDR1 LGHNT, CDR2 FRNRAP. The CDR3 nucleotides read TGTGCTAGCGAATGGGAGGGACGGAACACTGAAGCTTTCTTT. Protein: CASEWEGRNTEAFF.

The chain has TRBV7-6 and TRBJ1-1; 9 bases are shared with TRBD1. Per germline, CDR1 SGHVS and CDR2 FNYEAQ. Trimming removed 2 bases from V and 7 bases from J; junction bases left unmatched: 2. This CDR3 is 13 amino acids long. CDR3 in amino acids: CASSLNRGLEAFF. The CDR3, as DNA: TGTGCCAGCAGCTTAAACAGGGGGCTTGAAGCTTTCTTT.

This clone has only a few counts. The CDR3 nucleotides read TGTGCCAGTATGGGACAGAGTGGAAACACCATATATTTT. It codes for CASMGQSGNTIYF. V is TRBV19 and J is TRBJ1-3, with 7 bases that match TRBD1. The CDR3 is 13 residues long. CDR1 is LNHDA, CDR2 SQIVND, per germline (reference sequence). With 7 bases clipped from V and 3 bases from J, the junction kept 3 bases outside the gene matches.